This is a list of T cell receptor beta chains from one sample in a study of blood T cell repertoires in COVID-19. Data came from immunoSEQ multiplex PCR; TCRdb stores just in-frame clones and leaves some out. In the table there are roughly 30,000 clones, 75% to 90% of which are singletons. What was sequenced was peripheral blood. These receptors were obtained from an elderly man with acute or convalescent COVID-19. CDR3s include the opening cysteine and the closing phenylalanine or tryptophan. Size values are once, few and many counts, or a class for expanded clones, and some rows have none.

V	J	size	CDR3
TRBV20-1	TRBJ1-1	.	CSAYRETEAFF
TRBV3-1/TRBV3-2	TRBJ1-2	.	CASSSQGYGHGYTF
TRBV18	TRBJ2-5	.	CASSPRLAGGQETQYF
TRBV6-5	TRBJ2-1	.	CASSYSRAGEQFF
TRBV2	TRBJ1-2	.	CASSEWAGGSEGYTF
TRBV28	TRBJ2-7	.	CASSLWNGGVGEQYF
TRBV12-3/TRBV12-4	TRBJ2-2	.	CASTSTGELFF
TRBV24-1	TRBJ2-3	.	CATSDYWSTGSTDTQYF
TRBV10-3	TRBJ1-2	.	CAISGGQVYGYTF
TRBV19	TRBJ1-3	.	CASCKVGQNSGNTIYF
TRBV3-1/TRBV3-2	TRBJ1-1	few	CASSNARGTMNTEAFF
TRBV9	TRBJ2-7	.	CASSVGQGNEQYF
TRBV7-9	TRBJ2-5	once	CASSYGASGRETQYF
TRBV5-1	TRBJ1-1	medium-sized	CASSFGTGSTEAFF
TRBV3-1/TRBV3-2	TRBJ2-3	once	CASSPDRGDTQYF
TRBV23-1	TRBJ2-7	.	CASSQSPPTGTIYEQYF
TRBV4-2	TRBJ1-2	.	CASSQEPSGTGHGYTF
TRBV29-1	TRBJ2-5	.	CSVDSEVQETQYF
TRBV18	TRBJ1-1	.	CASSPRGLGATEAFF
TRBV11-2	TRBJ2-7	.	CASSAQGSYEQYF
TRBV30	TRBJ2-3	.	CAWSSAGGSTDTQYF
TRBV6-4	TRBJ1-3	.	CASSDSIQGGNTIYF
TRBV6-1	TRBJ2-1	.	CASSERGTSGDYNEQFF
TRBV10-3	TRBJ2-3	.	CAISTTSDSTDTQYF
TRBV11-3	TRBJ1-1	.	CASSQGGTRKEAFF